A single sample gave rise to the 6 T cell receptor beta chains below, sequenced in a study of cytomegalovirus exposure and HLA in healthy donors. The primer mix had 60 Vbeta and 13 Jbeta primers. Assay used: immunoSEQ multiplex PCR; TCRdb lists only in-frame clones, some missing. The sample has some 150,000 clones, roughly 80% seen once. The sample was PBMCs. Receptors were obtained from a man aged 40-49 years in good health and CMV-seronegative.

This chain connects TRBV27 to TRBJ2-3, with 8 bases fitting TRBD2. There are 12 residues in the CDR3. Looked up from germline, CDR1 is MNHEY and CDR2 is SMNVEV (reference sequence). J was trimmed by 12 bases and V by 5 bases; bases with no gene match: 7. CDR3 sequence reads: CASSPSGGPQYF. CDR3 nucleotides: TGTGCCAGCAGTCCCAGCGGGGGTCCTCAGTATTTT.

This clone showed up just once. The chain is built from TRBV2 and TRBJ2-7; 7 bases match TRBD1. Germline-derived CDR1 and CDR2 are SNHLY and FYNNEI. The J segment lost 3 bases and the V segment lost 5 bases, leaving 7 bases of the junction unmatched. This CDR3 is 14 amino acids long. CDR3 sequence (DNA): TGTGCCAGCAGTCCCCGGACAGGACTCTACGAGCAGTACTTC. It translates to CASSPRTGLYEQYF.

This rearrangement joins TRBV25-1 to TRBJ2-1; D possibly corresponds to TRBD2 (5 bases). The CDR3 totals 11 residues. Germline V lookup: CDR1 MGHDK, CDR2 SYGVNS. V shed 5 bases and J shed 8 bases, with 7 bases lying between them. The CDR3 nucleotides read TGTGCCAGCAGTCCGGGATATGAGCAGTTCTTC. Translation gives CASSPGYEQFF.

The rearrangement joins TRBV30 to TRBJ1-4, with D possibly matching TRBD1 (6 bases). The V end was cut by 4 bases, the J end by 4 bases, with 13 bases between. The CDR3 covers 14 residues. Germline values: CDR1 GTSNPN, CDR2 SVGIG (reference sequence). DNA for the CDR3: TGTGCCTGGACCTTGGACAGCCATAATGAAAAACTGTTTTTT. Protein: CAWTLDSHNEKLFF.

This clone was counted ten times or more. This chain uses TRBV10-3 with TRBJ2-7; tentatively, D is TRBD2 (6 bases). The CDR3 totals 13 residues. The germline gives CDR1 ENHRY, CDR2 SYGVKD. V shed 10 bases and J shed 7 bases, with 20 bases lying between them. The CDR3 sequence is CATGTGELGEQYF. CDR3 DNA sequence: TGTGCCACGGGGACGGGGGAGCTAGGGGAGCAGTACTTC.

This clone was counted between two and nine times. The chain combines TRBV6-5 with TRBJ2-7, with D possibly TRBD2 on 6 matching bases. The germline V gene encodes CDR1 MNHEY and CDR2 SVGAGI. The ends were cut back, 2 bases at V and 4 bases at J, with 15 bases in the middle. The CDR3 is 15 amino acids. Written as DNA, the CDR3 is TGTGCCAGCAGTTACCGCCCCATTGGGGGGTACGAGCAGTACTTC. As protein: CASSYRPIGGYEQYF.